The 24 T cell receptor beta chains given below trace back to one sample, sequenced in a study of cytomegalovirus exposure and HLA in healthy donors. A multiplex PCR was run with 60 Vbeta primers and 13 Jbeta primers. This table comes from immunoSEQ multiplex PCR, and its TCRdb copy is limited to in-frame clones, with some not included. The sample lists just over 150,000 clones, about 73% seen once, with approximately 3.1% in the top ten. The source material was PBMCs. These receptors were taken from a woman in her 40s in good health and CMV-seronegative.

The CDR3 DNA reads as TGCGCCAGCAGCTTGGGACTTCAGCGGGGGGTTCGGGAAGAGACCCAGTACTTC. Translated, it gives CASSLGLQRGVREETQYF. The V and J genes are TRBV5-1 and TRBJ2-5; TRBD2 aligns across 9 bases. Germline values: CDR1 SGHRS, CDR2 YFSETQ. There are 18 residues in the CDR3. V dropped 0 bases and J dropped 3; count of bases not matched to a gene: 12.

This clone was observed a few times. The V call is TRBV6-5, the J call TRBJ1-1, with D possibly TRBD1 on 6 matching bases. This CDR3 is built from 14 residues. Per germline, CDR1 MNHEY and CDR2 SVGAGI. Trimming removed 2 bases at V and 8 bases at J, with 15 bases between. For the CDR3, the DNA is TGTGCCAGCAGTTACCGGCAGGGACACCCAGAAGCTTTCTTT. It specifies CASSYRQGHPEAFF.

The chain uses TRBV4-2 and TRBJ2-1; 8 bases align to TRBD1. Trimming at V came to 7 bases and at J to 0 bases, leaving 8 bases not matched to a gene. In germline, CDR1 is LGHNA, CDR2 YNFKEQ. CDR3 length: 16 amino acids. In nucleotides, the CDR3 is TGTGCCAGCAACCTTTTACAGGGGGACTCCTACAATGAGCAGTTCTTC. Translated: CASNLLQGDSYNEQFF.

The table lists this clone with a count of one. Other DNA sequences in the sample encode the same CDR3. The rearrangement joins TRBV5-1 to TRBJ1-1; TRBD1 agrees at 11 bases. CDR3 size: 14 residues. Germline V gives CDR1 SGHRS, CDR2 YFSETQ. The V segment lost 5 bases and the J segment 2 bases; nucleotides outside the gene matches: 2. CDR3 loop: CASSWTGGNTEAFF. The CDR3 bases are TGCGCCAGCAGTTGGACAGGGGGCAACACTGAAGCTTTCTTT.

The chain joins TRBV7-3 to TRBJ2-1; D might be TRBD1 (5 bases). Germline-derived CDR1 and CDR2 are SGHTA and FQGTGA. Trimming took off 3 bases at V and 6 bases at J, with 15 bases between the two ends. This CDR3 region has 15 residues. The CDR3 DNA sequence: TGTGCCAGCAGCTTGCTAAGAAGGGGCCCCAATGAGCAGTTCTTC. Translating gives CASSLLRRGPNEQFF.

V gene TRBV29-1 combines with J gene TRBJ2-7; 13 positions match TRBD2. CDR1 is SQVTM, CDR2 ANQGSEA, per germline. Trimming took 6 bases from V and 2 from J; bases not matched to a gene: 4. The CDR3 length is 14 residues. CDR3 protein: CSVRLAGGTYEQYF. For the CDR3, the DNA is TGCAGCGTGAGACTAGCGGGGGGCACCTACGAGCAGTACTTC.

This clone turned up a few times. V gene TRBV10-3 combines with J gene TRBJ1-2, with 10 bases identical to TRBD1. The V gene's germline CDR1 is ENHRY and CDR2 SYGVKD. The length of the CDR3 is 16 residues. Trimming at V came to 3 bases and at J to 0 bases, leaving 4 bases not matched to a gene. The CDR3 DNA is TGTGCCATCAGTGACGGGACAGGGGCTTCTAACTATGGCTACACCTTC. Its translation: CAISDGTGASNYGYTF.

The CDR3: CASGQQGRTEAFF. CDR3 bases: TGTGCCAGCGGTCAGCAGGGCCGCACTGAAGCTTTCTTT. The J gene is TRBJ1-1, the V gene TRBV6-6, with D perhaps matching TRBD1 (5 bases). Germline V gene data show CDR1 as MNHNY and CDR2 as SVGAGI (reference sequence). This CDR3 has 13 amino acids. Trimming pared 8 bases from V and 4 bases from J, leaving 14 bases between.

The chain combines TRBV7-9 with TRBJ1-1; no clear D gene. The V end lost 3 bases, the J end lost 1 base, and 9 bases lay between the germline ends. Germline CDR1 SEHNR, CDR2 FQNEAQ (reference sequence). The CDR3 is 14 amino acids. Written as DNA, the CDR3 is TGTGCCAGCAGCTTCGTGGCACAGAACACTGAAGCTTTCTTT. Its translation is CASSFVAQNTEAFF.

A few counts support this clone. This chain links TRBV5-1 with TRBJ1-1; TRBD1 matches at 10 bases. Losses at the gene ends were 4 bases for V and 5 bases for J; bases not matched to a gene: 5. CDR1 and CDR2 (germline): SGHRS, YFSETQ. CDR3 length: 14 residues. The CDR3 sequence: CASSTGTGETEAFF. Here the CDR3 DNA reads TGCGCCAGCAGCACCGGGACAGGGGAAACTGAAGCTTTCTTT.

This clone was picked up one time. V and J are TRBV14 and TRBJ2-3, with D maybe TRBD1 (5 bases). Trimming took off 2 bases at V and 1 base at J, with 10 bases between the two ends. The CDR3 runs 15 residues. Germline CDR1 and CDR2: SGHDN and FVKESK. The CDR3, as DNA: TGTGCCAGCAGCCAACAGGGTTGGGGCACAGATACGCAGTATTTT. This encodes CASSQQGWGTDTQYF.

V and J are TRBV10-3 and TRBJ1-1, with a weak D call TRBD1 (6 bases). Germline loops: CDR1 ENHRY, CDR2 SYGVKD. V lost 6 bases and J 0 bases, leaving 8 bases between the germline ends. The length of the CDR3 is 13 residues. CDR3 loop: CAIRDSLNTEAFF. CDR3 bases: TGTGCCATCAGGGACAGCCTGAACACTGAAGCTTTCTTT.

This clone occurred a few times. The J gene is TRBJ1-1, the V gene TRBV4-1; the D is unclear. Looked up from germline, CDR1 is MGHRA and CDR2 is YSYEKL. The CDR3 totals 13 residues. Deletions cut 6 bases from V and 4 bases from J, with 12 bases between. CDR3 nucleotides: TGCGCCAGCAGTCTGAACGGCGGCACTGAAGCTTTCTTT. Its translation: CASSLNGGTEAFF.

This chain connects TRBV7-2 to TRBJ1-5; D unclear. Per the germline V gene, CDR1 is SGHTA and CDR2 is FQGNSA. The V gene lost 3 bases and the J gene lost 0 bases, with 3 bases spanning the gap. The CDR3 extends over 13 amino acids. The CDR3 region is CASSFYSNQPQHF. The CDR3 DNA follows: TGTGCCAGCAGCTTCTATAGCAATCAGCCCCAGCATTTT.

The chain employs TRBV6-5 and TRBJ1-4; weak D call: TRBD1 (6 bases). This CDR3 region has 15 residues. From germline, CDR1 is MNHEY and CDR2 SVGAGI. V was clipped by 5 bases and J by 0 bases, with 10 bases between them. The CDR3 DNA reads TGTGCCAGCAGTGTCCACAGGGCAACTAATGAAAAACTGTTTTTT. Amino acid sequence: CASSVHRATNEKLFF.

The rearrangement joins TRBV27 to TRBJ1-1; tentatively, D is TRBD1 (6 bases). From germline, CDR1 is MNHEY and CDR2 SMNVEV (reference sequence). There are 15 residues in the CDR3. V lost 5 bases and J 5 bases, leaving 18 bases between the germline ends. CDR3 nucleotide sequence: TGTGCCAGCAGTCAGGACAGACTCCTTATTACTGAAGCTTTCTTT. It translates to CASSQDRLLITEAFF.

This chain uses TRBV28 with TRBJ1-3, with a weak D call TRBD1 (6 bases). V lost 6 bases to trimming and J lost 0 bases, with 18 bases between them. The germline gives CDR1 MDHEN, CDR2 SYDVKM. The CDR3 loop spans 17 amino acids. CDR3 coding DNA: TGTGCCAGCAGGGAATCGACCCGACAGGTCTCTGGAAACACCATATATTTT. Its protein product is CASRESTRQVSGNTIYF.

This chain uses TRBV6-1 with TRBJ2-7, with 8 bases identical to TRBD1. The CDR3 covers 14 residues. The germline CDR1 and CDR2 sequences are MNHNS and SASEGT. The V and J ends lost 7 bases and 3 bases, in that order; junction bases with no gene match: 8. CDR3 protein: CASITTGGIYEQYF. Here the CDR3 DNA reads TGTGCCAGCATTACTACAGGGGGGATCTACGAGCAGTACTTC.

The CDR3 bases are TGCGCCAGCAGCTGGGGACTAGCGGCCACCGGGGAGCTGTTTTTT. Its protein product is CASSWGLAATGELFF. The chain recombines TRBV5-1 with TRBJ2-2, with 11 bases identical to TRBD2. The V gene end was trimmed by 3 bases and the J gene end by 4 bases; junction bases not matched to a gene: 2. Germline V gives CDR1 SGHRS, CDR2 YFSETQ. The CDR3 length is 15 residues.

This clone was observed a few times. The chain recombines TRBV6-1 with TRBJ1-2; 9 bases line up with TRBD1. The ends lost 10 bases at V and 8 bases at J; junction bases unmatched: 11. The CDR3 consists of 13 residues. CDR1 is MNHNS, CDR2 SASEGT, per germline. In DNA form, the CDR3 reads TGTGCCACCCTTTGGTCGGACAGGGGAGGCTACACCTTC. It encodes CATLWSDRGGYTF.

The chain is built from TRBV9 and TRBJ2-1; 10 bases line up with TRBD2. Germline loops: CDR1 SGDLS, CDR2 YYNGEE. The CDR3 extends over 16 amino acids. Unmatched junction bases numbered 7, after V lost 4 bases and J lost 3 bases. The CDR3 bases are TGTGCCAGCAGCACGCGAAGCGGGGGGGTCTACAATGAGCAGTTCTTC. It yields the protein CASSTRSGGVYNEQFF.

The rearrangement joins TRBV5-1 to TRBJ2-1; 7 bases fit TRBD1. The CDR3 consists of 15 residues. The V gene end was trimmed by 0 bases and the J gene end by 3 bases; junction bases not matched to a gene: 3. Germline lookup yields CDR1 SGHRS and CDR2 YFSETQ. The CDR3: CASSLEQGIYNEQFF. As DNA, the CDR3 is TGCGCCAGCAGCTTGGAACAGGGGATCTACAATGAGCAGTTCTTC.

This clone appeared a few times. The CDR3 DNA sequence: TGCGCCAGCAGCCATGTTGGGAGACACACCGGGGAGCTGTTTTTT. It specifies CASSHVGRHTGELFF. V usage is TRBV4-1 and J usage is TRBJ2-2, with a possible D match to TRBD2 (5 bases). V lost 3 bases and J 3 bases, leaving 11 bases between the germline ends. The CDR3 extends over 15 amino acids. Per germline, CDR1 MGHRA and CDR2 YSYEKL.

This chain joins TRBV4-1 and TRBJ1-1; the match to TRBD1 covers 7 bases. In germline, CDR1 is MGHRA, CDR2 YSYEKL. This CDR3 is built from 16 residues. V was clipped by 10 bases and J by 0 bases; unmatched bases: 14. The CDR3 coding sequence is TGCGCCACCACACCAGGGGGGTATACAGTGAACACTGAAGCTTTCTTT. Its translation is CATTPGGYTVNTEAFF.